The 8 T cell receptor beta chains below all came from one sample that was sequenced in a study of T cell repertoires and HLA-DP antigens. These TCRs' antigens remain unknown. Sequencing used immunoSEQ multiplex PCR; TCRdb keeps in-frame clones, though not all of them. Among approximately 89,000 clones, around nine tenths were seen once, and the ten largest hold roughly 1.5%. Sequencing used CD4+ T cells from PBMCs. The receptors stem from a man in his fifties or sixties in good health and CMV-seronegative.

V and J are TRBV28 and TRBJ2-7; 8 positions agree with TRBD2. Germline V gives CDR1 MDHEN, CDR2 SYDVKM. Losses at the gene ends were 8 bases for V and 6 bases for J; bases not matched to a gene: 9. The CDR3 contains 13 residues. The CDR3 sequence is CASPGLVRCEQYF. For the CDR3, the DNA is TGTGCCAGCCCGGGACTAGTGAGGTGCGAGCAGTACTTC. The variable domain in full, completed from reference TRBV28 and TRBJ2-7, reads DVKVTQSSRYLVKRTGEKVFLECVQDMDHENMFWYRQDPGLGLRLIYFSYDVKMKEKGDIPEGYSVSREKKERFSLILESASTNQTSMYLCASPGLVRCEQYFGPGTRLTVT.

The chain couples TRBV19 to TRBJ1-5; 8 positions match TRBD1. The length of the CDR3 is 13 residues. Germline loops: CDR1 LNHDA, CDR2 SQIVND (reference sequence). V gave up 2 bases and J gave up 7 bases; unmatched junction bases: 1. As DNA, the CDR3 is TGTGCCAGTAGTATACAGGGGGCCCAGCCCCAGCATTTT. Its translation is CASSIQGAQPQHF.

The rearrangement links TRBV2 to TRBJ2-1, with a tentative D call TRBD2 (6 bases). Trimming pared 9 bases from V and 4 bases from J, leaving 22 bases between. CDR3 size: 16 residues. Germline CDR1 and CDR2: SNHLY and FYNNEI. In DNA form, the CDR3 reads TGTGCCAGTACCTCCCATCCGGGACTCCTATACAATGAGCAGTTCTTC. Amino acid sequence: CASTSHPGLLYNEQFF. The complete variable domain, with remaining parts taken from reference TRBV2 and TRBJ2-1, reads EPEVTQTPSHQVTQMGQEVILRCVPISNHLYFYWYRQILGQKVEFLVSFYNNEISEKSEIFDDQFSVERPDGSNFTLKIRSTKLEDSAMYFCASTSHPGLLYNEQFFGPGTRLTVL.

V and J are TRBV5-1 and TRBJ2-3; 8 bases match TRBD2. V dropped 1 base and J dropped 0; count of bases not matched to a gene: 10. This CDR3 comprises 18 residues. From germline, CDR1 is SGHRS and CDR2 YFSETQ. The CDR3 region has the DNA TGCGCCAGCAGCTTGCGCGGAATTAGCGGGACTAGCACAGATACGCAGTATTTT. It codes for CASSLRGISGTSTDTQYF.

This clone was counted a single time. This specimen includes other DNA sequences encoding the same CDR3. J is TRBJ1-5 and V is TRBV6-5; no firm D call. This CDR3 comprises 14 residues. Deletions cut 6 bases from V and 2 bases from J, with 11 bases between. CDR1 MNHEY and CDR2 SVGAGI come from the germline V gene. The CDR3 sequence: CASSPSAGNQPQHF. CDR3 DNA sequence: TGTGCCAGCAGCCCCTCTGCGGGCAATCAGCCCCAGCATTTT.

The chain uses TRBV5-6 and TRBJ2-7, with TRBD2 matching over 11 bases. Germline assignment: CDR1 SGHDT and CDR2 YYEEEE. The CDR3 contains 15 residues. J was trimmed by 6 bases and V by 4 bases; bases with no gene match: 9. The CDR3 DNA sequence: TGTGCCAGCAGCGCCAGAACTAGCGGGGGAACCGAGCAGTACTTC. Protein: CASSARTSGGTEQYF. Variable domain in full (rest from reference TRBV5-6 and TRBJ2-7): DAGVTQSPTHLIKTRGQQVTLRCSPKSGHDTVSWYQQALGQGPQFIFQYYEEEERQRGNFPDRFSGHQFPNYSSELNVNALLLGDSALYLCASSARTSGGTEQYFGPGTRLTVT.

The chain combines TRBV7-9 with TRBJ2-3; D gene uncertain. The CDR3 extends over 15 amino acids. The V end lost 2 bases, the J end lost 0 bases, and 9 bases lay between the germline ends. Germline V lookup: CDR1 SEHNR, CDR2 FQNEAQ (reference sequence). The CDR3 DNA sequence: TGTGCCAGCAGCTTAACCGGAACTAGCACAGATACGCAGTATTTT. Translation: CASSLTGTSTDTQYF.

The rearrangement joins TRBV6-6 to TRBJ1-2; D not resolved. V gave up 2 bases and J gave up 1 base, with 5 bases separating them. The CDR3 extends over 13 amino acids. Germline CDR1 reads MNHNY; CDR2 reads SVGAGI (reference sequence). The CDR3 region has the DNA TGTGCCAGCAGTTACGGACTTAACTATGGCTACACCTTC. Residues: CASSYGLNYGYTF.